Sequencing of this TCR beta chain was carried out in a study of blood T cell repertoires in COVID-19. Study-level background: COVID-19 samples, acute and convalescent, were from the United States, Italy and Spain. Sample material is recorded as cDNA or gDNA derived from T cells, B-cell-depleted T cells, or PBMCs.

In the source study's methods: How many nucleated cells were present was estimated from reference gene primer amplification. TCRdb's copy holds only in-frame clones and misses some; the assay was immunoSEQ multiplex PCR. The DNA gave D and trimming, while V, J and clone size come from that table. This sample has some 200,000 clones, with around 89% found just once. Trimming cost V 4 bases and J 0 bases, with 11 bases left between them. The length of the CDR3 is 15 residues. CDR1 is SGHRS, CDR2 YFSETQ, per germline. The sample comprised peripheral blood. The V and J genes are TRBV5-1 and TRBJ1-5, with D tentatively TRBD1 (5 bases). This receptor was taken from a man in his forties or fifties with active or convalescent COVID-19. This chain's CDR3 is CASSIDSYSNQPQHF. CDR3 in DNA: TGCGCCAGCAGCATAGACAGTTATAGCAATCAGCCCCAGCATTTT. The full variable domain, its missing parts supplied by reference TRBV5-1 and TRBJ1-5, is KAGVTQTPRYLIKTRGQQVTLSCSPISGHRSVSWYQQTPGQGLQFLFEYFSETQRNKGNFPGRFSGRQFSNSRSEMNVSTLELGDSALYLCASSIDSYSNQPQHFGDGTRLSIL.